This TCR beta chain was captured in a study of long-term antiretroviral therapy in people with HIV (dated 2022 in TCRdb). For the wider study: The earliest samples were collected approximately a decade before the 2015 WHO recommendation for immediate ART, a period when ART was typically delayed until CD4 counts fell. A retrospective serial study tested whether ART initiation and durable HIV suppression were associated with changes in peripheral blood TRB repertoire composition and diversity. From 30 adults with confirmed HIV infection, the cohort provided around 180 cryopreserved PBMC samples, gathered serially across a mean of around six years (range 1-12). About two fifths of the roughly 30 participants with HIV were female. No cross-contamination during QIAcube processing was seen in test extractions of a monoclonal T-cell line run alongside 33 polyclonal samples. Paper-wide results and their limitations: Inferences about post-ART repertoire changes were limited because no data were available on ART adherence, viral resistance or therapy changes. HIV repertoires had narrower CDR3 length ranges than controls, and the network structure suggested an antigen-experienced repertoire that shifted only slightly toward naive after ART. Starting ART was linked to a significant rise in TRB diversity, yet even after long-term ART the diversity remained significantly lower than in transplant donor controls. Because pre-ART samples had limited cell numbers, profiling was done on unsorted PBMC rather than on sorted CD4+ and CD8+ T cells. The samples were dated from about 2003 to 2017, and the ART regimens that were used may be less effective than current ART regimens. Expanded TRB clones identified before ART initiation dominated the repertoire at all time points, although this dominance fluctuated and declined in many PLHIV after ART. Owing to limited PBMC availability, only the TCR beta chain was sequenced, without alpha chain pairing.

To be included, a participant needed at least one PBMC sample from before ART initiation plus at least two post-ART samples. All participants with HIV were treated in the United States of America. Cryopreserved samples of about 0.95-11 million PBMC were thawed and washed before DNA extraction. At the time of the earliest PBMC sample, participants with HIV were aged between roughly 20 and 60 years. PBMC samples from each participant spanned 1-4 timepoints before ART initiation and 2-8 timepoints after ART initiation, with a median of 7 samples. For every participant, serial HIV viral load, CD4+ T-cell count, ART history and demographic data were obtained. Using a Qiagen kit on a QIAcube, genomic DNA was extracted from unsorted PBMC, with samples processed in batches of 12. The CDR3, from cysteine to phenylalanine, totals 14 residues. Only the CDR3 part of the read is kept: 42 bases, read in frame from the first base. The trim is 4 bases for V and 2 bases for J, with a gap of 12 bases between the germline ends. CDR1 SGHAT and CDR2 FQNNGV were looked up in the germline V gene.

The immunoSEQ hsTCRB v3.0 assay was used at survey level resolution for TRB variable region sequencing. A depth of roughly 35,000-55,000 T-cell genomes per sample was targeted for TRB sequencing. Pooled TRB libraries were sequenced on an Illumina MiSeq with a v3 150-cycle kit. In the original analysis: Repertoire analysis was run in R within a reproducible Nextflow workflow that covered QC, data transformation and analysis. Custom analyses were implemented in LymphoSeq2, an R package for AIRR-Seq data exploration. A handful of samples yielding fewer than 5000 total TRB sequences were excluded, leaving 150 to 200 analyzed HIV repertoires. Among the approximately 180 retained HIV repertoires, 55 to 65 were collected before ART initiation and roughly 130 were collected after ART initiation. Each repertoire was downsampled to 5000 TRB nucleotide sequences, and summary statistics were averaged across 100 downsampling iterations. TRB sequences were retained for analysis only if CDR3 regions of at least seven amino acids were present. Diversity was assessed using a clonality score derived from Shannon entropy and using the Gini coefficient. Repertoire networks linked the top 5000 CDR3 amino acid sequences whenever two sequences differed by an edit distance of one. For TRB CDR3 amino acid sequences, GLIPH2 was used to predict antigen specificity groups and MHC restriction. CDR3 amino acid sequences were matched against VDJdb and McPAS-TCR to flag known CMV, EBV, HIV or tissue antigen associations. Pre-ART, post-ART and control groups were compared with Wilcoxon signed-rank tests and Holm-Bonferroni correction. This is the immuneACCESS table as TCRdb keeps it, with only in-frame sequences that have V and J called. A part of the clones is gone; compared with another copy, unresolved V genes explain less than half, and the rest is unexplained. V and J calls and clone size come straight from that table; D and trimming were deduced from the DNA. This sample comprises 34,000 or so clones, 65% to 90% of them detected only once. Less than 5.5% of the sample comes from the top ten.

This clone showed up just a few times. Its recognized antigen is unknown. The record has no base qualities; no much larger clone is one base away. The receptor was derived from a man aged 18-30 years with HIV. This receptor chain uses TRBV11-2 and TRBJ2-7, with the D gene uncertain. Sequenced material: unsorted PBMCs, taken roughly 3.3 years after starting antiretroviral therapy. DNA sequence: TGTGCCAGCAGCTCGGCATTGGAGCCCTACGAGCAGTACTTC. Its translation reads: CASSSALEPYEQYF.